A selection of T cell receptor beta chains follows, all from one sample in a study of T cell responses to AZD1222 COVID-19 vaccine. Produced via immunoSEQ multiplex PCR; TCRdb's table is partial and in-frame only. The sample carries more than 110,000 clones, approximately 90% recorded once. The sequencing used peripheral blood, collected on day 0 of AZD1222 vaccination. The receptors were sampled from an adult in good health. Each CDR3 is given with its conserved first and last residue. The order of the fields is V gene, J gene, CDR3 protein.

V gene: TRBV29-1; J gene: TRBJ2-3; CDR3 protein: CSVGGADTQYF
V gene: TRBV5-1; J gene: TRBJ2-7; CDR3 protein: CASTLGPTASYEQYF
V gene: TRBV3-1/TRBV3-2; J gene: TRBJ2-7; CDR3 protein: CASSQLGGSEQYF
V gene: TRBV6-6; J gene: TRBJ2-7; CDR3 protein: CASTRSPGLASTYEQYF
V gene: TRBV5-8; J gene: TRBJ2-5; CDR3 protein: CASSLEGLAGGETQYF
V gene: TRBV2; J gene: TRBJ1-5; CDR3 protein: CASSAREVGQPQHF
V gene: TRBV9; J gene: TRBJ1-6; CDR3 protein: CASSVVEPPLASPLHF
V gene: TRBV19; J gene: TRBJ1-5; CDR3 protein: CASSIGGHQPQHF
V gene: TRBV30; J gene: TRBJ1-6; CDR3 protein: CAWGFAGAALISPLHF
V gene: TRBV12-3/TRBV12-4; J gene: TRBJ1-2; CDR3 protein: CASRRAGYYGYTF
V gene: TRBV18; J gene: TRBJ1-3; CDR3 protein: CASSLRQGGSSGNTIYF
V gene: TRBV30; J gene: TRBJ1-1; CDR3 protein: CAWNGGRVSAEAFF
V gene: TRBV5-1; J gene: TRBJ1-1; CDR3 protein: CASSATDGRNTEAFF
V gene: TRBV5-4; J gene: TRBJ1-1; CDR3 protein: CASSRLQANTEAFF